This T cell receptor beta chain emerged from a study of CD8 T cells in Susac syndrome. This clonotype has a single count. In contrast to the negatively isolated CD8+ and CD4+ T cells, TEMRA cells were FACS-enriched. Trimming took off 2 bases at V and 7 bases at J, with 23 bases between the two ends. Germline values: CDR1 LNHDA, CDR2 SQIVND (reference sequence). The CDR3 runs 17 residues. A quantity of roughly 0.5 to 1 ug RNA underwent reverse transcription using random hexamers. TCRdb reanalysed the immunoSEQ multiplex PCR reads using MiXCR and keeps one entry per CDR3 protein. The table includes 160,000 or so distinct CDR3 sequences, 92% detected once.

This clonotype originated in a human donor in good health. The chain has TRBV19 and TRBJ1-2; a weak D match, TRBD1 (6 bases). Sequenced: CD4+ T cells from PBMCs. CDR3 sequence (DNA): TGTGCCAGTAGTATACGGGGTGGACAGCGGCCAATGGGTGGCTACACCTTC. This gives the protein CASSIRGGQRPMGGYTF.